The 6 T cell receptor beta chains below all came from one sample that was sequenced in a study of blood T cell repertoires in COVID-19 (dated by TCRdb to 2018 to 2020). Library prep was done by the immunoSEQ multiplex PCR assay. The table comes from immuneACCESS by way of TCRdb, which keeps in-frame sequences with V and J called. Part of the clones is missing from these tables; in studies checked, under half for an unresolved V gene and the rest for unknown reasons. This sample comprises about 180,000 clones, over 80% of them detected only once. The ten largest clones take up 2.9% of the sample. The sequenced sample was peripheral blood. The receptor source for this set is a woman aged 55-70 years with acute or convalescent COVID-19.

The chain joins TRBV6-5 to TRBJ1-1; 7 nucleotides agree with TRBD1. Germline loops: CDR1 MNHEY, CDR2 SVGAGI. The CDR3 length is 14 residues. V lost 5 bases to trimming and J lost 0 bases; unmatched junction nucleotides: 3. The CDR3 here is CASSRQGMNTEAFF. As DNA, the CDR3 is TGTGCCAGCAGTAGACAGGGCATGAACACTGAAGCTTTCTTT.

The chain carries TRBV28 and TRBJ1-5; weak D call: TRBD1 (5 bases). Germline values: CDR1 MDHEN, CDR2 SYDVKM. This CDR3 region has 15 residues. V was clipped by 4 bases and J by 2 bases, with 12 bases between them. DNA for the CDR3: TGTGCCAGCAGTTCGACAGTTCGGGGCAATCAGCCCCAGCATTTT. Translated: CASSSTVRGNQPQHF.

A few counts support this clone. The chain combines TRBV19 with TRBJ1-2, with 7 nucleotides matching TRBD1. J lost 7 bases, V lost 5 bases, and 7 bases had no gene match. This CDR3 contains 13 residues. Per germline, CDR1 LNHDA and CDR2 SQIVND (reference sequence). The CDR3 nucleotides are TGTGCCAGTAGTCGGACAGGCACACCTGGCTACACCTTC. This sequence encodes CASSRTGTPGYTF.

This rearrangement joins TRBV2 to TRBJ1-6, with TRBD1 matching over 10 bases. Germline V gene lookup returns CDR1 SNHLY and CDR2 FYNNEI. This CDR3 is 15 amino acids long. Trimming at V came to 5 bases and at J to 6 bases, leaving 4 bases not matched to a gene. Here the CDR3 reads CASSPGQGINSPLHF. In nucleotides, the CDR3 is TGTGCCAGCAGTCCGGGACAGGGGATTAATTCACCCCTCCACTTT.

V is TRBV13 and J is TRBJ1-1, with 7 bases matching TRBD1. Germline V gene lookup returns CDR1 PRHDT and CDR2 FYEKMQ (reference sequence). Unmatched junction bases numbered 7, after V lost 1 base and J lost 2 bases. The CDR3 contains 16 residues. CDR3: CASSLVPGQPNTEAFF. The CDR3 DNA sequence: TGTGCCAGCAGCTTAGTCCCGGGACAGCCAAACACTGAAGCTTTCTTT. Full variable domain (missing parts from reference TRBV13 and TRBJ1-1): AAGVIQSPRHLIKEKRETATLKCYPIPRHDTVYWYQQGPGQDPQFLISFYEKMQSDKGSIPDRFSAQQFSDYHSELNMSSLELGDSALYFCASSLVPGQPNTEAFFGQGTRLTVV.

The CDR3 region is CASSLVDRGLGTEAFF. CDR3 in DNA: TGCGCCAGCAGCTTGGTGGACAGGGGGCTTGGCACTGAAGCTTTCTTT. V usage is TRBV5-1 and J usage is TRBJ1-1, with 11 bases that match TRBD1. This CDR3 has 16 amino acids. J gave up 4 bases and V 0 bases, and 5 bases lay outside the gene matches. Germline lookup yields CDR1 SGHRS and CDR2 YFSETQ.